This TCR beta chain derives from a study of control samples from healthy donors and cancer patients. The CDR3 length is 12 residues. Germline CDR1 is MNHEY and CDR2 is SVGAGI. V lost 6 bases and J 5 bases, leaving 9 bases between the germline ends. Data came from immunoSEQ multiplex PCR; TCRdb stores just in-frame clones and leaves some out. The data hold 65,000 to 80,000 clones, with around nine tenths observed a single time. The J gene is TRBJ2-3, the V gene TRBV6-5; D is uncertain. Sequencing was performed on PBMCs. This receptor was identified in a woman aged 45-65 years with colorectal cancer. The CDR3 is CASSPMGDTQYF. The CDR3 DNA reads TGTGCCAGCAGCCCCATGGGAGATACGCAGTATTTT.